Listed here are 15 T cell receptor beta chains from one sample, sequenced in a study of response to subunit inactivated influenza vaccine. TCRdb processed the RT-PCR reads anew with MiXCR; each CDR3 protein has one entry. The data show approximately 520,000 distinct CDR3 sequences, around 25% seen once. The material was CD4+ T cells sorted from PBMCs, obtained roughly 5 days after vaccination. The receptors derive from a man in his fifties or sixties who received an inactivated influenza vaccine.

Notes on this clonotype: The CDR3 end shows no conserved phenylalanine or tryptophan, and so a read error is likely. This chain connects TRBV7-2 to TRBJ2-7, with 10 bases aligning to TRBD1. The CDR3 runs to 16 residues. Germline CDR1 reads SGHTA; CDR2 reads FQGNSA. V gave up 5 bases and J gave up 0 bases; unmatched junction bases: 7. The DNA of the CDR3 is TGTGCCAGCAGCCTCTTTGGGACAGGGGCCTCCTACGAGCAGTACTTA. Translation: CASSLFGTGASYEQYL.

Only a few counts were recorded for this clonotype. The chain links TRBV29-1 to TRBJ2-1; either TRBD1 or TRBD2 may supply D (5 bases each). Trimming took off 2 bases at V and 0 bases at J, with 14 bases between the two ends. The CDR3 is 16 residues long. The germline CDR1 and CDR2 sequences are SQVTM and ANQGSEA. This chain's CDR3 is CSVETRTPSSYNEQFF. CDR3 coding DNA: TGCAGCGTTGAAACTAGGACACCGAGCTCCTACAATGAGCAGTTCTTC.

In DNA, the CDR3 is TGCAGTGCTAGAGCTACAGGGGTGAATGAGCAGTTCTTC. This codes for CSARATGVNEQFF. The gene calls are TRBV20-1 and TRBJ2-1; 7 positions agree with TRBD1. The CDR3 has 13 residues. J lost 7 bases, V lost 1 base, and 4 bases had no gene match. Germline CDR1 DFQATT, CDR2 SNEGSKA (reference sequence).

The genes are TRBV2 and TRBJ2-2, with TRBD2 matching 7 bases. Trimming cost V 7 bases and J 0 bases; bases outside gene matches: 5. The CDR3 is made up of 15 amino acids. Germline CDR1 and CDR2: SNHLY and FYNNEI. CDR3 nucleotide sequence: TGTGCCAGCAATAGGGAGGGGACGAACACCGGGGAGCTGTTTTTT. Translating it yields CASNREGTNTGELFF.

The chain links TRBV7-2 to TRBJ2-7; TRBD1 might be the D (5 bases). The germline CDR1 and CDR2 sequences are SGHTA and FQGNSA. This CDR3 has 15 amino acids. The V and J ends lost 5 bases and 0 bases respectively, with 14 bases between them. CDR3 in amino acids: CASSPEAGFSYEQYF. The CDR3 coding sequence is TGTGCCAGCAGCCCCGAGGCAGGGTTCTCCTACGAGCAGTACTTC.

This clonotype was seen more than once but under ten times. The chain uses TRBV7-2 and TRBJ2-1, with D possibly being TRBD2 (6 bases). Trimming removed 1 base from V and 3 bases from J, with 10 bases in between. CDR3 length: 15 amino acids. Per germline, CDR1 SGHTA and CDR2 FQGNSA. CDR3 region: CASSLGGLYYNEQFF. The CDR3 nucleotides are TGTGCCAGCAGCTTAGGGGGACTGTACTACAATGAGCAGTTCTTC.

The CDR3 loop is CATSRGGTASGQFF. The CDR3 coding sequence is TGTGCCACCAGCAGGGGAGGGACAGCGTCAGGGCAGTTCTTC. The chain has TRBV15 and TRBJ2-1; D assignment may be TRBD1 or TRBD2 (7 bases each). V was clipped by 3 bases and J by 12 bases, with 18 bases between them. The CDR3 totals 14 residues. The germline V gene has CDR1 LNHNV and CDR2 YYDKDF (reference sequence).

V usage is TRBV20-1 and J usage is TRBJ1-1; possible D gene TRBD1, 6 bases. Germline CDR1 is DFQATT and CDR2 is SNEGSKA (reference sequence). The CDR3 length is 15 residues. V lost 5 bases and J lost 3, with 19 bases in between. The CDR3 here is CSAPGRYRVDTEAFF. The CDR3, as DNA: TGCAGTGCTCCCGGACGTTACAGGGTAGACACTGAAGCTTTCTTT.

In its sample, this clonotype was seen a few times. CDR3 sequence: CASSSRTSFNEQFF. The CDR3 nucleotides read TGTGCCAGCAGCTCACGGACTAGTTTCAATGAGCAGTTCTTC. This rearrangement joins TRBV7-2 to TRBJ2-1, with 7 bases fitting TRBD2. Germline V gene data show CDR1 as SGHTA and CDR2 as FQGNSA. The V gene end was trimmed by 4 bases and the J gene end by 6 bases; junction bases not matched to a gene: 6. This CDR3 is built from 14 residues.

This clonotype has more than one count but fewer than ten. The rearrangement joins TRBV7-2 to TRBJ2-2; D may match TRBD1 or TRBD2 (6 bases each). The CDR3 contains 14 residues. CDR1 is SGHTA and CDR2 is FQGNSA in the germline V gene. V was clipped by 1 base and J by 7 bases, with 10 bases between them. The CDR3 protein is CASSLEGGDGELFF. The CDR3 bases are TGTGCCAGCAGCTTAGAGGGGGGCGACGGGGAGCTGTTTTTT.

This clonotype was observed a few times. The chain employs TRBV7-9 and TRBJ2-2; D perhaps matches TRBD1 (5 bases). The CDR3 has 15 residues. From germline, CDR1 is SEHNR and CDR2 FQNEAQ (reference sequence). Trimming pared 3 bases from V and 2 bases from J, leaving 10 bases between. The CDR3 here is CASSFGQGNTGELFF. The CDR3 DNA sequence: TGTGCCAGCAGCTTCGGGCAGGGTAACACCGGGGAGCTGTTTTTT.

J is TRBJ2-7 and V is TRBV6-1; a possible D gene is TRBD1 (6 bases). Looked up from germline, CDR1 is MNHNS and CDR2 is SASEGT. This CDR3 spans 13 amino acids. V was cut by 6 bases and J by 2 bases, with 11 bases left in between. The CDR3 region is CASSDRPTYEQYF. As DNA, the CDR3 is TGTGCCAGCAGCGACAGGCCAACCTACGAGCAGTACTTC.

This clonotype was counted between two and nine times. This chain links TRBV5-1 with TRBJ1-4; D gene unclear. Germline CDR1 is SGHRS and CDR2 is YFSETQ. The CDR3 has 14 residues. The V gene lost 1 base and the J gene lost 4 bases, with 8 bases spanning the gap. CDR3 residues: CASSLLANNEKLFF. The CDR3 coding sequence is TGCGCCAGCAGCTTGCTTGCGAATAATGAAAAACTGTTTTTT. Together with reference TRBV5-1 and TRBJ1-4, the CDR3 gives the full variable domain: KAGVTQTPRYLIKTRGQQVTLSCSPISGHRSVSWYQQTPGQGLQFLFEYFSETQRNKGNFPGRFSGRQFSNSRSEMNVSTLELGDSALYLCASSLLANNEKLFFGSGTQLSVL.

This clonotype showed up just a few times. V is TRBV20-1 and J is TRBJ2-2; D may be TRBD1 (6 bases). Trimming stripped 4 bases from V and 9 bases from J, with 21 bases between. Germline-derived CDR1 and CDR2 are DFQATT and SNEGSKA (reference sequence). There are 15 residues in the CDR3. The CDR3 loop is CSATPLSGVGRELFF. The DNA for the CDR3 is TGCAGTGCTACTCCGTTATCAGGGGTGGGAAGGGAGCTGTTTTTT.

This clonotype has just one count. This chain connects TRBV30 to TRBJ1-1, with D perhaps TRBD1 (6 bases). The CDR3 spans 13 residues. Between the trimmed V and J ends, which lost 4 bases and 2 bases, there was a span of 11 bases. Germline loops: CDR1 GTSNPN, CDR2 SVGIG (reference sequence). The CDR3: CAWKRGGNTEAFF. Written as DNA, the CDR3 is TGTGCCTGGAAGCGAGGGGGAAACACTGAAGCTTTCTTT.